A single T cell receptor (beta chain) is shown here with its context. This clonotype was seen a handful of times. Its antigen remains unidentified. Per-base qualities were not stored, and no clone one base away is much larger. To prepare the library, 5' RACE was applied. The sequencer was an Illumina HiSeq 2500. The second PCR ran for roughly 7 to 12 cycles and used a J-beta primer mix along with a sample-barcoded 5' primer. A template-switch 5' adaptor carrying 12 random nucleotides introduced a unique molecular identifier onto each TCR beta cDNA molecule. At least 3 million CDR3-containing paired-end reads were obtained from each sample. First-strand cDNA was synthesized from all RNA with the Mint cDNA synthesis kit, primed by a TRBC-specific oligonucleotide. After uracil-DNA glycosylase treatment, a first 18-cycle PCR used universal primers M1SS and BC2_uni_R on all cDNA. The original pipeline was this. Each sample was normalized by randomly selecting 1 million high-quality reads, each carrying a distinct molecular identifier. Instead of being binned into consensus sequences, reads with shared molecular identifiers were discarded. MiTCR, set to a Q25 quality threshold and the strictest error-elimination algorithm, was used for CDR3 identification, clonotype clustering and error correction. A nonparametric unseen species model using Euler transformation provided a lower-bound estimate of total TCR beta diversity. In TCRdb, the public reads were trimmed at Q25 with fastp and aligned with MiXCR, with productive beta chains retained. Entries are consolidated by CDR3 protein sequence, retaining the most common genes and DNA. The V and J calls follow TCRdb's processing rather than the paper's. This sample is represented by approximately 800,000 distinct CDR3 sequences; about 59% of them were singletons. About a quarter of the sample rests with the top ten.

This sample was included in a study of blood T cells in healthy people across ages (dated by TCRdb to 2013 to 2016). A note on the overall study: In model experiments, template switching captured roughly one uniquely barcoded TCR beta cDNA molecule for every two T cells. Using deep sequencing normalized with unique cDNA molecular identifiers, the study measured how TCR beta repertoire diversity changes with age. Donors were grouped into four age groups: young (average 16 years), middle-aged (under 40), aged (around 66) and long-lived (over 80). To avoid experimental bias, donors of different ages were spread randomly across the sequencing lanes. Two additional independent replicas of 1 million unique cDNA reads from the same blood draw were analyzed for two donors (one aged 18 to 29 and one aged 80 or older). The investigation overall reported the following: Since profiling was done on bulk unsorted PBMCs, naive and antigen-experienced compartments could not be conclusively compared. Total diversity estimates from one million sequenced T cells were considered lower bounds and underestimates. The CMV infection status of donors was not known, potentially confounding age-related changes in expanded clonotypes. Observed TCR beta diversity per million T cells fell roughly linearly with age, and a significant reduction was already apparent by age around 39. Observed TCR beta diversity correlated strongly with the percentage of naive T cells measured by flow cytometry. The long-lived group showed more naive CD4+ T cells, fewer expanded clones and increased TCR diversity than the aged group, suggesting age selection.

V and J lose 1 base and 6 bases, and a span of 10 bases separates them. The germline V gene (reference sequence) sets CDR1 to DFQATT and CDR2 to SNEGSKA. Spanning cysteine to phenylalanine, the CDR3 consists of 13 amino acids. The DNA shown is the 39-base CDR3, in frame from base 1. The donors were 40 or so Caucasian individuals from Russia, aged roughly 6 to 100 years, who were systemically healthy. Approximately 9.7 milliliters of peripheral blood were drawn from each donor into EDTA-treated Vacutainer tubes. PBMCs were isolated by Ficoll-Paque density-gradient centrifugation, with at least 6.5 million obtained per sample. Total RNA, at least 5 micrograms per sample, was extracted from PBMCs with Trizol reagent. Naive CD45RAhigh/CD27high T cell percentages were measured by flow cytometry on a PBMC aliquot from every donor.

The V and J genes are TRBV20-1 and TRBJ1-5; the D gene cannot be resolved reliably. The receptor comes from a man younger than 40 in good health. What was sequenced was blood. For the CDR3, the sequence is CSARAQVGQPQHF. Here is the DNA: TGCAGTGCTAGAGCGCAGGTTGGTCAGCCCCAGCATTTT.